One and the same sample provided the 22 T cell receptor beta chains below, sequenced in a study of control samples from healthy donors and cancer patients. Sequenced by immunoSEQ multiplex PCR; TCRdb stores in-frame clones only, minus some. Of about 69,000 clones listed, around 84% were seen once; the top ten hold 2.5% to 3%. Sample: PBMCs. The receptor source for this set is a woman aged 50 to 65 with lung cancer.

V and J are TRBV6-5 and TRBJ2-3, with a tentative D call TRBD2 (5 bases). Looked up from germline, CDR1 is MNHEY and CDR2 is SVGAGI. The V end lost 6 bases, the J end lost 2 bases, and 12 bases lay between the germline ends. The CDR3 has 14 amino acids. The CDR3 nucleotides are TGTGCCAGCAGCCCCCAAGACTACACAGATACGCAGTATTTT. This codes for CASSPQDYTDTQYF.

The V and J genes are TRBV6-6 and TRBJ1-2, with 12 nucleotides matching TRBD1. The V gene's germline CDR1 is MNHNY and CDR2 SVGAGI (reference sequence). V dropped 5 bases and J dropped 7; count of bases not matched to a gene: 8. The CDR3 is made up of 15 amino acids. The CDR3 loop is CASSPPGQGARGYTF. CDR3 DNA: TGTGCCAGCAGTCCCCCGGGACAGGGGGCGCGTGGCTACACCTTC.

The chain couples TRBV6-5 to TRBJ2-1, with D perhaps matching TRBD1 (6 bases). Germline V CDR1 and CDR2: MNHEY, SVGAGI. V dropped 7 bases and J dropped 4 bases, with 8 bases sitting between them. The CDR3 has 12 residues. The CDR3 region is CASKDRYNEQFF. In nucleotides, the CDR3 is TGTGCCAGCAAGGACAGATACAATGAGCAGTTCTTC.

The CDR3 protein is CASSPPGVFETQYF. DNA for the CDR3: TGTGCCAGCTCACCCCCGGGGGTGTTTGAGACCCAGTACTTC. The chain couples TRBV18 to TRBJ2-5; D might be TRBD2 (6 bases). V was shortened by 3 bases and J by 5 bases, with 13 bases between the two germline ends. This CDR3 spans 14 amino acids. Germline CDR1 KGHSH, CDR2 LQKENI.

The chain links TRBV7-9 to TRBJ2-5; 12 bases agree with TRBD1. The germline V gene encodes CDR1 SEHNR and CDR2 FQNEAQ (reference sequence). This CDR3 is 15 amino acids long. Unmatched junction bases numbered 7, after V lost 6 bases and J lost 5 bases. The CDR3 DNA reads TGTGCCAGCAGAGAGGGACAGGGGGCGTGGGAGACCCAGTACTTC. Encoded protein: CASREGQGAWETQYF.

This chain uses TRBV7-2 with TRBJ1-5; no clear D. The CDR3 spans 13 residues. Germline V gene sequence: CDR1 SGHTA, CDR2 FQGNSA. Deletions cut 7 bases from V and 4 bases from J, with 11 bases between. The CDR3 is CASTPWVNQPQHF. The CDR3 nucleotides are TGTGCCAGCACCCCTTGGGTGAATCAGCCCCAGCATTTT.

The J gene is TRBJ2-1, the V gene TRBV3-1 (or the pseudogene TRBV3-2); D might be TRBD2 (6 bases). The germline V and J ends were trimmed by 5 bases and 0 bases, with 17 bases remaining between them. Germline assignment: CDR1 LGHDT and CDR2 YNNKEL (reference sequence). The CDR3 extends over 17 amino acids. The CDR3 is CASSIVPGLSSYNEQFF. The DNA of the CDR3 is TGTGCCAGCAGCATTGTACCGGGACTCAGCTCCTACAATGAGCAGTTCTTC.

A note on this clone: At the DNA level, this CDR3 is encoded by other sequences in the same sample as well. This chain connects TRBV19 to TRBJ1-1; D may be TRBD1 (5 bases). V lost 6 bases, J lost 7 bases, and 9 bases lay in between. Germline CDR1 and CDR2: LNHDA and SQIVND (reference sequence). The length of the CDR3 is 11 residues. This chain's CDR3 is CASRFGGEAFF. In DNA, the CDR3 is TGTGCCAGTAGATTCGGGGGTGAAGCTTTCTTT.

The chain recombines TRBV21-1 with TRBJ2-3; TRBD2, the table's D call, was not compared with the DNA. TRBV21-1 counts as a pseudogene. The CDR3 runs 18 residues. CDR3 residues: CASTWGRTSGLFTDTQYF. The CDR3, as DNA: TGTGCCAGCACCTGGGGAAGGACTAGCGGTCTTTTCACAGATACGCAGTATTTT.

The chain couples TRBV3-1 (or the pseudogene TRBV3-2) to TRBJ1-5, with D possibly matching TRBD1 (6 bases). Trimming pared 4 bases from V and 5 bases from J, leaving 9 bases between. CDR3 length: 13 residues. The germline gives CDR1 LGHDT, CDR2 YNNKEL (reference sequence). CDR3 coding DNA: TGTGCCAGCAGCCCCCACAGGGATCAGCCCCAGCATTTT. Translated: CASSPHRDQPQHF.

This CDR3 reads CASSPTGQFSTNYGYTF. CDR3 sequence (DNA): TGTGCCAGCAGCCCCACCGGACAGTTCTCAACTAACTATGGCTACACCTTC. The V gene is TRBV7-2, the J gene TRBJ1-2; weak D call: TRBD1 (6 bases). CDR1 is SGHTA and CDR2 is FQGNSA in the germline V gene. This CDR3 is built from 17 residues. V lost 5 bases to trimming and J lost 0 bases, with 19 bases between them.

V is TRBV7-9 and J is TRBJ2-7, with D maybe TRBD2 (5 bases). V lost 4 bases, J lost 3 bases, and 10 bases lay in between. The CDR3 is 13 residues long. Germline V gives CDR1 SEHNR, CDR2 FQNEAQ (reference sequence). CDR3 coding DNA: TGTGCCAGCAGCTCACCGGGGAGCTACGAGCAGTACTTC. It is translated as CASSSPGSYEQYF.

V and J are TRBV28 and TRBJ2-2; D is perhaps TRBD1 (7 bases). V was cut by 7 bases and J by 7 bases, with 13 bases left in between. Per germline, CDR1 MDHEN and CDR2 SYDVKM. The CDR3 is 13 amino acids. The CDR3 DNA reads TGTGCCAGCAAGCAGGGGGGAATCGGGGAGCTGTTTTTT. Translated: CASKQGGIGELFF. The full variable domain, completed using reference TRBV28 and TRBJ2-2, is DVKVTQSSRYLVKRTGEKVFLECVQDMDHENMFWYRQDPGLGLRLIYFSYDVKMKEKGDIPEGYSVSREKKERFSLILESASTNQTSMYLCASKQGGIGELFFGEGSRLTVL.

The chain employs TRBV11-2 and TRBJ1-1; no clear D gene. Deletions cut 5 bases from V and 1 base from J, with 8 bases between. CDR3 length equals 13 residues. Germline loops: CDR1 SGHAT, CDR2 FQNNGV. The CDR3 loop reads CASSPQRNTEAFF. CDR3 coding DNA: TGTGCCAGCAGCCCTCAGCGGAACACTGAAGCTTTCTTT. The full variable domain, completed using reference TRBV11-2 and TRBJ1-1, is EAGVAQSPRYKIIEKRQSVAFWCNPISGHATLYWYQQILGQGPKLLIQFQNNGVVDDSQLPKDRFSAERLKGVDSTLKIQPAKLEDSAVYLCASSPQRNTEAFFGQGTRLTVV.

The chain couples TRBV6-6 to TRBJ2-1; D may be TRBD1 (6 bases). The CDR3 is 16 residues long. Germline CDR1 is MNHNY and CDR2 is SVGAGI (reference sequence). Trimming left V 2 bases short and J 3 bases short, with 14 bases between. The CDR3 spells CASSYLPGHYYNEQFF. The CDR3 DNA sequence: TGTGCCAGCAGTTACCTACCGGGACATTACTACAATGAGCAGTTCTTC.

The J gene is TRBJ2-3, the V gene TRBV29-1; 7 bases line up with TRBD2. The germline CDR1 and CDR2 sequences are SQVTM and ANQGSEA. After removal of 6 bases from V and 3 bases from J, the junction contained 9 bases not matched to a gene. The CDR3 loop spans 14 amino acids. Here the CDR3 DNA reads TGCAGCGTGCCCCTCCGGGGGGTTACAGATACGCAGTATTTT. Amino acids: CSVPLRGVTDTQYF.

The chain couples TRBV11-2 to TRBJ1-1; D gene uncertain. Trimming took 2 bases from V and 4 from J, leaving 11 bases between them. Per germline, CDR1 SGHAT and CDR2 FQNNGV. There are 14 residues in the CDR3. The CDR3 DNA reads as TGTGCCAGCAGCTTACTCGTGGGGTTCACTGAAGCTTTCTTT. Translated, it gives CASSLLVGFTEAFF. The entire variable domain, with the rest obtained from reference TRBV11-2 and TRBJ1-1, is as follows: EAGVAQSPRYKIIEKRQSVAFWCNPISGHATLYWYQQILGQGPKLLIQFQNNGVVDDSQLPKDRFSAERLKGVDSTLKIQPAKLEDSAVYLCASSLLVGFTEAFFGQGTRLTVV.

The chain has TRBV5-6 and TRBJ1-1, with 8 bases matching TRBD1. With 1 base clipped from V and 0 bases from J, the junction kept 8 bases outside the gene matches. CDR1 is SGHDT, CDR2 YYEEEE, per germline. The CDR3 extends over 17 amino acids. The CDR3 DNA follows: TGTGCCAGCAGCTTGAACAGGGGGATGGGAATGAACACTGAAGCTTTCTTT. Its translation is CASSLNRGMGMNTEAFF.

This chain links TRBV7-3 with TRBJ2-1, with a weak D call TRBD1 (6 bases). In germline, CDR1 is SGHTA, CDR2 FQGTGA. V was cut by 6 bases and J by 0 bases, with 18 bases left in between. The CDR3 has 17 amino acids. In nucleotides, the CDR3 is TGTGCCAGCAGTTTGATACAGGGTATTAGCTCCTACAATGAGCAGTTCTTC. Its translation is CASSLIQGISSYNEQFF. Drawing the rest from reference TRBV7-3 and TRBJ2-1, the complete variable domain is GAGVSQTPSNKVTEKGKYVELRCDPISGHTALYWYRQSLGQGPEFLIYFQGTGAADDSGLPNDRFFAVRPEGSVSTLKIQRTERGDSAVYLCASSLIQGISSYNEQFFGPGTRLTVL.

This clone was seen just once. The chain links TRBV24-1 to TRBJ2-3; 11 bases align to TRBD1. This CDR3 region has 16 residues. Per the germline V gene, CDR1 is KGHDR and CDR2 is SFDVKD. Losses at the gene ends were 4 bases for V and 3 bases for J; bases not matched to a gene: 5. DNA for the CDR3: TGTGCCACCAGTGAGGACAGGGGGCTAGGTACAGATACGCAGTATTTT. Translation: CATSEDRGLGTDTQYF.

The chain combines TRBV24-1 with TRBJ2-1; D remains unclear. V was clipped by 0 bases and J by 5 bases, with 4 bases between them. Germline lookup yields CDR1 KGHDR and CDR2 SFDVKD. The CDR3 spans 13 residues. The chain's CDR3 is CATSDLVDNEQFF. The CDR3 DNA is TGTGCCACCAGTGATTTGGTAGACAATGAGCAGTTCTTC.

V gene TRBV19 combines with J gene TRBJ1-5, with TRBD1 matching 10 bases. The CDR3 consists of 16 residues. Trimming cost V 7 bases and J 3 bases; bases outside gene matches: 9. Per germline, CDR1 LNHDA and CDR2 SQIVND (reference sequence). DNA of the CDR3: TGTGCCAGTATTCCATCCGGGACAGGGGCCAATCAGCCCCAGCATTTT. Its protein is CASIPSGTGANQPQHF.